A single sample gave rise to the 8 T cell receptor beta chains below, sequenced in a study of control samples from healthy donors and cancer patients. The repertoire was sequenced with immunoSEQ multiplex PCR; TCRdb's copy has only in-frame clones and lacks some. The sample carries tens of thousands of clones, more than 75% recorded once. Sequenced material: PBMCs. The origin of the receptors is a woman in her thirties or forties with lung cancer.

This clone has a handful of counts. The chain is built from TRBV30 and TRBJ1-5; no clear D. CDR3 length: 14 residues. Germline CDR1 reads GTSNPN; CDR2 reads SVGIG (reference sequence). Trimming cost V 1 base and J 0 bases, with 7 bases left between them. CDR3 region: CAWSGENSNQPQHF. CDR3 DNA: TGTGCCTGGAGTGGGGAAAATAGCAATCAGCCCCAGCATTTT.

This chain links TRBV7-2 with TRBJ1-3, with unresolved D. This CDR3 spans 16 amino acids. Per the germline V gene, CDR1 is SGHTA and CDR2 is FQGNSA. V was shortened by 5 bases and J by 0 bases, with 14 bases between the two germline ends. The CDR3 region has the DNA TGTGCCAGCAGCCCTAGGGTCCCCGGCTCTGGAAACACCATATATTTT. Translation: CASSPRVPGSGNTIYF.

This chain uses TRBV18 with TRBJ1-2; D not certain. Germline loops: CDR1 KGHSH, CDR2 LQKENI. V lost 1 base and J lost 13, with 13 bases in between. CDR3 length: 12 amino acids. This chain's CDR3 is CASSPRAQSPTF. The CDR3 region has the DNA TGTGCCAGCTCACCACGGGCGCAGTCCCCCACCTTC.

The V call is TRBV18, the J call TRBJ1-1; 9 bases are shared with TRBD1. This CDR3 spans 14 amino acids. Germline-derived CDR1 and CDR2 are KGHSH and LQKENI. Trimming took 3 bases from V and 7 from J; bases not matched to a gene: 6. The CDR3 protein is CASSPRDRDGEAFF. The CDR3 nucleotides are TGTGCCAGCTCACCCCGGGACAGGGATGGTGAAGCTTTCTTT.

CDR3 sequence: CASSAQVGLAGTRDTQYF. In nucleotides, the CDR3 is TGTGCCAGCAGCGCGCAGGTGGGGTTAGCGGGGACCCGGGATACGCAGTATTTT. This chain uses TRBV7-6 with TRBJ2-3; 8 nucleotides agree with TRBD2. The V segment lost 5 bases and the J segment 6 bases; nucleotides outside the gene matches: 19. This CDR3 spans 18 amino acids. CDR1 is SGHVS and CDR2 is FNYEAQ in the germline V gene.

The CDR3 DNA sequence: TGCGCCAGCAGTCGGGGACTAGCGGGGAAGGGCAATGAGCAGTTCTTC. It specifies CASSRGLAGKGNEQFF. The chain links TRBV5-1 to TRBJ2-1; 13 nucleotides line up with TRBD2. Looked up from germline, CDR1 is SGHRS and CDR2 is YFSETQ. The V segment lost 5 bases and the J segment 6 bases; nucleotides outside the gene matches: 8. This CDR3 is built from 16 residues.

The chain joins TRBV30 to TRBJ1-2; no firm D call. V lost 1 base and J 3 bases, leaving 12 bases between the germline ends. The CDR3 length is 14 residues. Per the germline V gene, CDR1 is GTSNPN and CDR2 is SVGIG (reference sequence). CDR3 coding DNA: TGTGCCTGGAGTGAAGTCCCCGCAGACTATGGCTACACCTTC. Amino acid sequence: CAWSEVPADYGYTF.

CDR3 amino acids: CSVGDGTYNEQFF. The CDR3 nucleotides are TGCAGCGTAGGGGACGGCACCTACAATGAGCAGTTCTTC. The chain joins TRBV29-1 to TRBJ2-1; either TRBD1 or TRBD2 may supply D (5 bases each). This CDR3 has 13 amino acids. V lost 6 bases, J lost 2 bases, and 11 bases lay in between. Germline lookup yields CDR1 SQVTM and CDR2 ANQGSEA.